Included here is one T cell receptor beta chain sequence, with context. Among Cohort 3 donors, those recovered had two negative PCRs, clearance, or symptom resolution. Germline trimming cut 2 bases from V and 0 bases from J; bases unmatched to any gene: 11. This CDR3 is built from 19 residues. In germline, CDR1 is SNHLY, CDR2 FYNNEI. The entry originates in a study of blood T cell repertoires in COVID-19. Whole-study context: Sites in the United States, Italy and Spain provided acute and convalescent COVID-19 samples. PBMCs, B-cell-depleted T cells, or T cells provided the cDNA or gDNA that made up the material.

Assay: immunoSEQ multiplex PCR; the TCRdb copy retains only in-frame clones and omits some. Among roughly 150,000 clones listed, 65% to 85% were seen once. V usage is TRBV2 and J usage is TRBJ1-1; 11 bases map to TRBD1. The source is a man aged 35-49 years who had recovered from COVID-19. The sample consisted of PBMCs or T cells enriched from blood (not recorded which). As DNA, the CDR3 is TGTGCCAGCAGTGAAAATGTGGGGGGACAGGGGGTATTGAACACTGAAGCTTTCTTT. Its translation: CASSENVGGQGVLNTEAFF.